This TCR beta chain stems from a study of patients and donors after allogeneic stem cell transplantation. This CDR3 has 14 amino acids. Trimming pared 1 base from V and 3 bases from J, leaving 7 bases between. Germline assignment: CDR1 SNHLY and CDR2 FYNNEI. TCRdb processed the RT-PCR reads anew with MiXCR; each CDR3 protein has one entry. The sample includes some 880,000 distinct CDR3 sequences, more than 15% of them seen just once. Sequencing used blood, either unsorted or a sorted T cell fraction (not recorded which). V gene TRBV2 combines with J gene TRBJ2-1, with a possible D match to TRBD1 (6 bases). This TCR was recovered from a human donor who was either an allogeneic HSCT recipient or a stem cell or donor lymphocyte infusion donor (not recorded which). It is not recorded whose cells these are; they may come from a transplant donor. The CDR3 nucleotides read TGTGCCAGCAGTGAAGAAGGGGGCTACAATGAGCAGTTCTTC. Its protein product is CASSEEGGYNEQFF.